These 19 T cell receptor beta chains originate from one sample sequenced in a study of blood T cell repertoires in COVID-19. Data came from immunoSEQ multiplex PCR; TCRdb stores just in-frame clones and leaves some out. The data contain approximately 330,000 clones, approximately 87% of them seen just once; the ten biggest clones take up approximately 4%. Sequences were obtained from peripheral blood. The source is a woman aged 45-59 years with active or convalescent COVID-19.

The table lists this clone with a count of one. The chain has TRBV21-1 and TRBJ2-5; no DNA check was done on the table's D call, TRBD2. TRBV21-1 is deemed a pseudogene. There are 15 residues in the CDR3. This CDR3 reads CASSFDAGLRETQYF. The CDR3 DNA reads TGTGCCAGCAGCTTTGACGCGGGACTTAGAGAGACCCAGTACTTC.

The chain couples TRBV29-1 to TRBJ1-1, with 11 bases identical to TRBD1. J was trimmed by 4 bases and V by 7 bases; bases with no gene match: 5. The CDR3 loop spans 13 amino acids. Germline CDR1 is SQVTM and CDR2 is ANQGSEA. Here the CDR3 reads CSGSGTGGTEAFF. CDR3 DNA: TGCAGCGGCTCCGGGACAGGGGGCACTGAAGCTTTCTTT. Using reference TRBV29-1 and TRBJ1-1 for the parts outside the CDR3, the full variable domain is SAVISQKPSRDICQRGTSLTIQCQVDSQVTMMFWYRQQPGQSLTLIATANQGSEATYESGFVIDKFPISRPNLTFSTLTVSNMSPEDSSIYLCSGSGTGGTEAFFGQGTRLTVV.

The rearrangement joins TRBV7-9 to TRBJ1-1, with no clear D. Per germline, CDR1 SEHNR and CDR2 FQNEAQ (reference sequence). This CDR3 is built from 13 residues. The V gene lost 7 bases and the J gene lost 3 bases, with 12 bases spanning the gap. CDR3 amino acids: CASTRVEDTEAFF. The CDR3 DNA reads as TGTGCCAGCACCCGCGTTGAAGACACTGAAGCTTTCTTT.

This chain joins TRBV5-1 and TRBJ2-7, with D unclear. CDR3 length equals 13 residues. Germline CDR1 is SGHRS and CDR2 is YFSETQ. Trimming stripped 5 bases from V and 3 bases from J, with 12 bases between. Here the CDR3 reads CASRATELYEQYF. In DNA, the CDR3 is TGCGCCAGCAGAGCGACCGAACTCTACGAGCAGTACTTC.

CDR3 sequence (DNA): TGTGCCAGCAGCCCGACCGGGGACAGCTATGGCTACACCTTC. Amino acid sequence: CASSPTGDSYGYTF. The chain combines TRBV7-9 with TRBJ1-2; 7 nucleotides line up with TRBD1. The CDR3 sequence is 14 residues long. Trimming removed 5 bases from V and 4 bases from J; junction bases left unmatched: 7. The germline CDR1 and CDR2 sequences are SEHNR and FQNEAQ (reference sequence).

The chain links TRBV5-4 to TRBJ2-6; 7 bases are a match to TRBD2. This CDR3 contains 18 residues. Germline lookup yields CDR1 SGHNT and CDR2 YYREEE (reference sequence). The V segment lost 4 bases and the J segment 2 bases; nucleotides outside the gene matches: 12. The CDR3 sequence is CASSDRRRGGAGANVLTF. Here the CDR3 DNA reads TGTGCCAGCAGCGATCGGAGGAGGGGAGGGGCTGGGGCCAACGTCCTGACTTTC.

This clone was seen only once. The chain employs TRBV27 and TRBJ1-5; 8 positions agree with TRBD1. Per germline, CDR1 MNHEY and CDR2 SMNVEV (reference sequence). V lost 3 bases, J lost 2 bases, and 6 bases stayed unmatched. The CDR3 has 16 residues. In DNA, the CDR3 is TGTGCCAGCAGTTTCTACGGGACAGGAGGCAATCAGCCCCAGCATTTT. Its translation: CASSFYGTGGNQPQHF.

The CDR3 loop reads CATSRAGANVLTF. CDR3 coding DNA: TGTGCCACCAGCAGAGCAGGGGCCAACGTCCTGACTTTC. The chain joins TRBV15 to TRBJ2-6, with no clear D. Germline values: CDR1 LNHNV, CDR2 YYDKDF (reference sequence). Trimming pared 1 base from V and 4 bases from J, leaving 2 bases between. The CDR3 extends over 13 amino acids.

The chain uses TRBV28 and TRBJ1-1; perhaps TRBD1 as D (5 bases). The V end was cut by 3 bases, the J end by 10 bases, with 15 bases between. This CDR3 region has 13 residues. Germline lookup yields CDR1 MDHEN and CDR2 SYDVKM. Here the CDR3 reads CASSFSGGSRAFF. CDR3 DNA sequence: TGTGCCAGCAGTTTCTCGGGGGGATCGCGAGCTTTCTTT.

The chain has TRBV9 and TRBJ1-2; 7 bases map to TRBD1. Germline assignment: CDR1 SGDLS and CDR2 YYNGEE. The CDR3 totals 16 residues. With 2 bases clipped from V and 0 bases from J, the junction kept 7 bases outside the gene matches. The CDR3 reads CASSVGLGQTNYGYTF. DNA for the CDR3: TGTGCCAGCAGCGTGGGTCTGGGACAGACTAACTATGGCTACACCTTC. The full variable domain, rest sourced from reference TRBV9 and TRBJ1-2, is DSGVTQTPKHLITATGQRVTLRCSPRSGDLSVYWYQQSLDQGLQFLIQYYNGEERAKGNILERFSAQQFPDLHSELNLSSLELGDSALYFCASSVGLGQTNYGYTFGSGTRLTVV.

The chain has TRBV4-1 and TRBJ1-2; D possibly corresponds to TRBD1 (6 bases). Trimming pared 0 bases from V and 1 base from J, leaving 12 bases between. Germline V gene sequence: CDR1 MGHRA, CDR2 YSYEKL. CDR3 length equals 16 residues. The DNA of the CDR3 is TGCGCCAGCAGCCAAGAGCCAGGGGCCTTTAACTATGGCTACACCTTC. Residues: CASSQEPGAFNYGYTF.

V and J are TRBV5-6 and TRBJ2-2; D not resolved. The V gene lost 0 bases and the J gene lost 5 bases, with 8 bases spanning the gap. The CDR3 covers 14 residues. CDR1 is SGHDT and CDR2 is YYEEEE in the germline V gene. The CDR3 bases are TGTGCCAGCAGCTTGGAACCGCGGACCGGGGAGCTGTTTTTT. Protein sequence: CASSLEPRTGELFF.

CDR3 amino acids: CASSISGGNQPQHF. As DNA, the CDR3 is TGTGCCAGCAGTATCTCAGGGGGCAATCAGCCCCAGCATTTT. The chain combines TRBV27 with TRBJ1-5; a weak D match, TRBD1 (6 bases). The CDR3 is made up of 14 amino acids. Between the trimmed V and J ends, which lost 5 bases and 2 bases, there was a span of 10 bases. Germline CDR1 and CDR2: MNHEY and SMNVEV (reference sequence).

The chain carries TRBV18 and TRBJ1-2; 8 bases map to TRBD1. V lost 3 bases to trimming and J lost 6 bases; unmatched junction nucleotides: 12. The CDR3 loop spans 16 amino acids. The germline V gene has CDR1 KGHSH and CDR2 LQKENI. CDR3 nucleotide sequence: TGTGCCAGCTCACCTAGGGACAGGTCAGCGTCGAATGGCTACACCTTC. This translates into CASSPRDRSASNGYTF.

The CDR3 here is CASSDRDSFGYTF. CDR3 bases: TGTGCCAGCAGCGACCGGGACTCATTTGGCTACACCTTC. V and J are TRBV9 and TRBJ1-2; the D gene is possibly TRBD1 (5 bases). There are 13 residues in the CDR3. In germline, CDR1 is SGDLS, CDR2 YYNGEE. Trimming stripped 3 bases from V and 7 bases from J, with 13 bases between.

The rearrangement uses TRBV5-6 and TRBJ2-7; tentative D call: TRBD1 (5 bases). This CDR3 has 13 amino acids. Trimming cost V 3 bases and J 5 bases, with 12 bases left between them. CDR1 is SGHDT, CDR2 YYEEEE, per germline. CDR3 sequence reads: CASSSRVTDEQYF. CDR3 bases: TGTGCCAGCAGCTCCAGGGTTACCGACGAGCAGTACTTC.

This clone was seen only once. V gene TRBV28 combines with J gene TRBJ2-7; maybe TRBD1 (5 bases). V lost 6 bases and J lost 6, with 18 bases in between. CDR3 length: 14 amino acids. CDR1 is MDHEN and CDR2 is SYDVKM in the germline V gene. The CDR3 spells CASRILAGKGEQYF. CDR3 DNA sequence: TGTGCCAGCAGAATACTGGCAGGGAAGGGCGAGCAGTACTTC.

The chain has TRBV28 and TRBJ1-1, with a weak D call TRBD1 (5 bases). The germline V gene has CDR1 MDHEN and CDR2 SYDVKM. Trimming cost V 6 bases and J 9 bases, with 14 bases left between them. CDR3 length: 12 amino acids. The CDR3, as DNA: TGTGCCAGCAGCCTCCGACAGAATAAAGCTTTCTTT. Amino acids: CASSLRQNKAFF.

The chain combines TRBV18 with TRBJ1-1; D might be TRBD1 (6 bases). The CDR3 has 14 residues. Germline-derived CDR1 and CDR2 are KGHSH and LQKENI. Trimming took 2 bases from V and 5 from J, leaving 12 bases between them. CDR3 protein: CASSPTRGQTEAFF. Here the CDR3 DNA reads TGTGCCAGCTCACCAACCAGGGGCCAGACTGAAGCTTTCTTT. The full variable domain, its missing parts supplied by reference TRBV18 and TRBJ1-1, is NAGVMQNPRHLVRRRGQEARLRCSPMKGHSHVYWYRQLPEEGLKFMVYLQKENIIDESGMPKERFSAEFPKEGPSILRIQQVVRGDSAAYFCASSPTRGQTEAFFGQGTRLTVV.